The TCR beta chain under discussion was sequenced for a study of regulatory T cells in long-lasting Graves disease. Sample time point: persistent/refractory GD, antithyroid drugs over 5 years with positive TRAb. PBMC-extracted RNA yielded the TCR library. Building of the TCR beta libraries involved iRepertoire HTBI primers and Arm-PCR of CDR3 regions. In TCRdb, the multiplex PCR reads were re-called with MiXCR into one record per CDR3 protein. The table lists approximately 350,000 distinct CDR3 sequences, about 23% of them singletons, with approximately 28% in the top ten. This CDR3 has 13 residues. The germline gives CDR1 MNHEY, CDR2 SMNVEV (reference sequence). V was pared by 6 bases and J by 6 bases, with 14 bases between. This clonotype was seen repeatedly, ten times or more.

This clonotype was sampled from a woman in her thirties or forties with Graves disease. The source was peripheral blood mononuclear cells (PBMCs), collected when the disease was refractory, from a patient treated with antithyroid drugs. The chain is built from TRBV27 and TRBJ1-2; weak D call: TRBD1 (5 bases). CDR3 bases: TGTGCCAGCAGGCGTCGCGTGGGGGATGGCTACACCTTC. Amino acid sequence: CASRRRVGDGYTF.